The source of this T cell receptor (beta chain) is a study of cytomegalovirus exposure and HLA in healthy donors. Notes on the study in general: Overall, approximately 150 TCR beta chains were annotated as cytomegalovirus-associated. TCR sequences were mostly rare, though some public TCRs occurred in many donors. Across all donors, roughly uniform sequencing depth was an assumption of the presence/absence analyses. Earlier analysis found most TCR beta V segments productive about 87% or about 30% of the time.

In regard to this clone: Antigen unknown.

Both 60 Vbeta primers and 13 Jbeta primers went into the PCR. This table comes from immunoSEQ multiplex PCR, and its TCRdb copy is limited to in-frame clones, with some not included. The sample lists approximately 240,000 clones, 77% seen once, with 2.5% to 3% in the top ten. The CDR3 contains 18 residues. Trimming removed 1 base from V and 4 bases from J; junction bases left unmatched: 10. The germline V gene has CDR1 LNHNV and CDR2 YYDKDF (reference sequence). The V gene is TRBV15, the J gene TRBJ1-4, with 9 bases lining up with TRBD1. This TCR derives from an older woman in good health and CMV-seropositive. Sequencing was performed on PBMCs. The CDR3 here is CATSRGVTGGEGNEKLFF. The CDR3 bases are TGTGCCACCAGCAGAGGAGTTACAGGGGGCGAGGGTAATGAAAAACTGTTTTTT. Supplemented by reference TRBV15 and TRBJ1-4, the full variable domain reads DAMVIQNPRYQVTQFGKPVTLSCSQTLNHNVMYWYQQKSSQAPKLLFHYYDKDFNNEADTPDNFQSRRPNTSFCFLDIRSPGLGDTAMYLCATSRGVTGGEGNEKLFFGSGTQLSVL.